This T cell receptor (beta chain) was observed in a study of tumor and adjacent non-tumor tissue in lung cancer. Findings of the study overall: Tumor TCR diversity, when higher, was linked to shorter survival.

In regard to this clonotype: Its antigen is not identified.

The library came from three nested PCR rounds adapted from ARM-PCR protocols. TCRdb re-called the multiplex PCR reads with MiXCR, one entry per CDR3 protein. The table lists roughly 43,000 distinct CDR3 sequences, approximately 57% of them singletons, with roughly 44% in the top ten. CDR3 length: 16 residues. V lost 2 bases and J 1 base, leaving 12 bases between the germline ends. The germline CDR1 and CDR2 sequences are SGHAT and FQNNGV. RNA was extracted from bulk tissue without any cell sorting. This non-tumor lung sample came from over 3 cm beyond the tumor edge. Between August and November 2014, newly diagnosed, chemotherapy-naive lung cancer patients underwent thoracic surgery in China.

Sequenced material: distant non-tumor lung tissue. The chain recombines TRBV11-2 with TRBJ2-1; D not resolved. The TCR sequence derives from a man aged 45-65 years with non-small cell lung cancer. The DNA for the CDR3 is TGTGCCAGCAGCTTACTTCCACAAACGTCCTACAATGAGCAGTTCTTC. This encodes CASSLLPQTSYNEQFF. The full variable domain, completed using reference TRBV11-2 and TRBJ2-1, is EAGVAQSPRYKIIEKRQSVAFWCNPISGHATLYWYQQILGQGPKLLIQFQNNGVVDDSQLPKDRFSAERLKGVDSTLKIQPAKLEDSAVYLCASSLLPQTSYNEQFFGPGTRLTVL.